The 30 T cell receptor beta chains below come from one sample, sequenced in a study of cytomegalovirus exposure and HLA in healthy donors. PCR primers comprised 60 Vbeta and 13 Jbeta primers. The data were produced by immunoSEQ multiplex PCR, yet TCRdb's version contains in-frame clones alone and is incomplete. In the table there are 200,000 to 250,000 clones, 70% to 90% of which are singletons. Sequencing was done on a sample of PBMCs. The receptors come from a young man in good health and CMV-seronegative.

The rearrangement links TRBV2 to TRBJ1-1, with TRBD1 matching 9 bases. The CDR3 has 13 amino acids. V lost 5 bases and J lost 10; bases outside the gene matches: 8. Germline CDR1 is SNHLY and CDR2 is FYNNEI. This CDR3 reads CASSLRDRDLAFF. The CDR3 DNA follows: TGTGCCAGCAGTCTCCGGGACAGGGATTTAGCTTTCTTT. Full variable domain (remainder filled in from reference TRBV2 and TRBJ1-1): EPEVTQTPSHQVTQMGQEVILRCVPISNHLYFYWYRQILGQKVEFLVSFYNNEISEKSEIFDDQFSVERPDGSNFTLKIRSTKLEDSAMYFCASSLRDRDLAFFGQGTRLTVV.

V usage is TRBV15 and J usage is TRBJ2-3; TRBD2 matches at 8 bases. Germline values: CDR1 LNHNV, CDR2 YYDKDF (reference sequence). There are 18 residues in the CDR3. The trim removed 1 base at V and 6 bases at J, leaving 15 bases unmatched. The CDR3 sequence is CATSRGGDLAGTGDTQYF. The DNA of the CDR3 is TGTGCCACCAGCAGAGGGGGGGACTTAGCGGGGACGGGGGATACGCAGTATTTT.

This clone is judged medium-sized. The rearrangement uses TRBV4-1 and TRBJ1-1; no reliable D call. The CDR3 sequence is 14 residues long. Trimming took off 8 bases at V and 0 bases at J, with 13 bases between the two ends. The germline V gene encodes CDR1 MGHRA and CDR2 YSYEKL. CDR3 region: CASRRRPLNTEAFF. DNA for the CDR3: TGCGCCAGCCGCCGGAGGCCGCTGAACACTGAAGCTTTCTTT.

The CDR3 here is CASSLGQGALNTGELFF. The DNA of the CDR3 is TGTGCCAGCAGCTTAGGACAGGGGGCATTGAACACCGGGGAGCTGTTTTTT. V gene TRBV7-9 combines with J gene TRBJ2-2, with 10 positions matching TRBD1. The CDR3 is 17 amino acids. The V and J ends lost 1 base and 1 base, in that order; junction bases with no gene match: 3. Germline V gene sequence: CDR1 SEHNR, CDR2 FQNEAQ (reference sequence).

The chain has TRBV5-1 and TRBJ2-2; D is unresolved. The CDR3 extends over 14 amino acids. Deletions cut 5 bases from V and 6 bases from J, with 14 bases between. Germline assignment: CDR1 SGHRS and CDR2 YFSETQ. CDR3 amino acids: CASRPYESAGELFF. The DNA for the CDR3 is TGCGCCAGCAGACCCTACGAGTCGGCCGGGGAGCTGTTTTTT.

A few counts support this clone. The genes are TRBV10-3 and TRBJ2-5, with D maybe TRBD1 (6 bases). Trimming took 4 bases from V and 4 from J, leaving 13 bases between them. The CDR3 is 14 amino acids. Germline assignment: CDR1 ENHRY and CDR2 SYGVKD. The CDR3 DNA sequence: TGTGCCATCAGTGCATCAGGGGAGATAGAGACCCAGTACTTC. Amino acid sequence: CAISASGEIETQYF.

The chain employs TRBV5-5 and TRBJ1-5, with no clear D. V was pared by 0 bases and J by 2 bases, with 9 bases between. The CDR3 spans 15 residues. Looked up from germline, CDR1 is SGHKS and CDR2 is YYEKEE (reference sequence). Here the CDR3 reads CASSLGSERNQPQHF. CDR3 DNA sequence: TGTGCCAGCAGCTTGGGGTCAGAACGCAATCAGCCCCAGCATTTT.

The rearrangement links TRBV27 to TRBJ1-1; tentatively, D is TRBD1 (5 bases). The V gene lost 2 bases and the J gene lost 4 bases, with 11 bases spanning the gap. Germline V CDR1 and CDR2: MNHEY, SMNVEV (reference sequence). The CDR3 consists of 14 residues. CDR3 bases: TGTGCCAGCAGTTTAGGGGCGCAGGGCACTGAAGCTTTCTTT. Residues: CASSLGAQGTEAFF.

The J gene is TRBJ2-5, the V gene TRBV4-3; D is undetermined. The DNA end is more similar to TRBJ2-7, so the J call may be wrong. CDR3 length equals 14 residues. From germline, CDR1 is LGHNA and CDR2 YSLEER. The CDR3 region has the DNA TGCGCCAGCAGCCAAGAAAAGATTTCCCACGAGCAGTACTTC. This codes for CASSQEKISHEQYF.

The chain employs TRBV4-1 and TRBJ1-5, with 8 bases matching TRBD1. From germline, CDR1 is MGHRA and CDR2 YSYEKL. V shed 3 bases and J 0 bases; nucleotides not matched to a gene: 4. CDR3 length: 16 amino acids. This chain's CDR3 is CASSQTGAGSNQPQHF. As DNA, the CDR3 is TGCGCCAGCAGCCAGACAGGGGCCGGTAGCAATCAGCCCCAGCATTTT.

This clone was seen just once. The chain combines TRBV10-3 with TRBJ2-7, with D possibly TRBD2 on 6 matching bases. Trimming took 0 bases from V and 3 from J, leaving 9 bases between them. Germline assignment: CDR1 ENHRY and CDR2 SYGVKD. This CDR3 has 14 amino acids. The CDR3 sequence: CAISESGGIYEQYF. CDR3 DNA sequence: TGTGCCATCAGTGAGTCCGGGGGAATCTACGAGCAGTACTTC.

The chain combines TRBV19 with TRBJ1-2, with 7 nucleotides matching TRBD1. The CDR3 totals 15 residues. After removal of 7 bases from V and 8 bases from J, the junction contained 16 bases not matched to a gene. CDR1 LNHDA and CDR2 SQIVND come from the germline V gene (reference sequence). The CDR3 DNA is TGTGCCAGTAATACTAGAAGAGACAGGGAAAGGGGCTACACCTTC. This codes for CASNTRRDRERGYTF.

The chain couples TRBV6-5 to TRBJ2-5; D gene unclear. The better agreement between TRBJ2-7 and the DNA end casts doubt on the J call. The CDR3 spans 13 residues. Germline CDR1 is MNHEY and CDR2 is SVGAGI. The CDR3 DNA is TGTGCCAGCAGTAGGCAGGTATCCTACGAGCAGTACTTC. Amino acid sequence: CASSRQVSYEQYF.

The chain uses TRBV7-9 and TRBJ1-2; D uncertain. V was shortened by 3 bases and J by 0 bases, with 5 bases between the two germline ends. Germline V gene sequence: CDR1 SEHNR, CDR2 FQNEAQ (reference sequence). The CDR3 is 13 residues long. The DNA of the CDR3 is TGTGCCAGCAGCTTGTTTACTAACTATGGCTACACCTTC. Translated, it gives CASSLFTNYGYTF.

This chain connects TRBV2 to TRBJ2-2, with 7 nucleotides matching TRBD2. This CDR3 contains 16 residues. Losses at the gene ends were 7 bases for V and 1 base for J; bases not matched to a gene: 9. Looked up from germline, CDR1 is SNHLY and CDR2 is FYNNEI. CDR3 amino acids: CASNGEGGLNTGELFF. The CDR3 bases are TGTGCCAGCAATGGGGAGGGCGGATTGAACACCGGGGAGCTGTTTTTT.

V gene TRBV5-1 combines with J gene TRBJ1-6; 7 bases are shared with TRBD1. From germline, CDR1 is SGHRS and CDR2 YFSETQ. The ends lost 3 bases at V and 10 bases at J; junction bases unmatched: 7. This CDR3 is built from 14 residues. The CDR3 nucleotides are TGCGCCAGCAGCTCAACAGGGGAAGGGTCACCCCTCCACTTT. Protein product: CASSSTGEGSPLHF.

The gene calls are TRBV14 and TRBJ2-7; D call uncertain. V gave up 4 bases and J gave up 3 bases, with 10 bases separating them. The CDR3 length is 13 residues. CDR1 SGHDN and CDR2 FVKESK come from the germline V gene. This CDR3 is CASSPKSRYEQYF. CDR3 bases: TGTGCCAGCAGCCCTAAATCCCGCTACGAGCAGTACTTC. The variable domain in full, with the rest retrieved from reference TRBV14 and TRBJ2-7, is EAGVTQFPSHSVIEKGQTVTLRCDPISGHDNLYWYRRVMGKEIKFLLHFVKESKQDESGMPNNRFLAERTGGTYSTLKVQPAELEDSGVYFCASSPKSRYEQYFGPGTRLTVT.

V usage is TRBV6-5 and J usage is TRBJ1-5; possible D gene TRBD1, 5 bases. CDR3 length equals 13 residues. Germline values: CDR1 MNHEY, CDR2 SVGAGI. V was shortened by 6 bases and J by 6 bases, with 12 bases between the two germline ends. The CDR3 bases are TGTGCCAGCAGCAGCAGGGTGGGTCAGCCCCAGCATTTT. Translation: CASSSRVGQPQHF.

V is TRBV7-8 and J is TRBJ2-1, with no clear D. Trimming removed 8 bases from V and 3 bases from J, with 11 bases in between. The germline V gene has CDR1 SGHVS and CDR2 FQNEAQ. The CDR3 runs 13 residues. CDR3 protein: CASALRYYNEQFF. The CDR3 DNA reads as TGTGCCAGCGCCTTGAGATACTACAATGAGCAGTTCTTC.

This sequence joins TRBV5-6 and TRBJ2-5, with a weak D call TRBD1 (5 bases). CDR1 and CDR2 (germline): SGHDT, YYEEEE. Deletions cut 0 bases from V and 2 bases from J, with 11 bases between. The CDR3 has 15 residues. CDR3 DNA: TGTGCCAGCAGCTTGGTCAGGGCTGGGCAAGAGACCCAGTACTTC. This codes for CASSLVRAGQETQYF.

The chain recombines TRBV9 with TRBJ2-7; 8 bases are shared with TRBD1. CDR3 length: 14 amino acids. Per the germline V gene, CDR1 is SGDLS and CDR2 is YYNGEE. V shed 3 bases and J 3 bases; nucleotides not matched to a gene: 5. The CDR3 DNA reads TGTGCCAGCAGCGAGGGGACAGGTCACTACGAGCAGTACTTC. Protein product: CASSEGTGHYEQYF.

CDR3 sequence: CASSPLAGGMLGTDTQYF. DNA for the CDR3: TGTGCCAGCAGCCCCCTAGCGGGGGGTATGTTAGGCACAGATACGCAGTATTTT. The chain couples TRBV7-2 to TRBJ2-3; the match to TRBD2 covers 11 bases. The CDR3 has 18 amino acids. The V gene end was trimmed by 5 bases and the J gene end by 1 base; junction bases not matched to a gene: 11. CDR1 is SGHTA, CDR2 FQGNSA, per germline.

V gene TRBV7-6 combines with J gene TRBJ1-1; 7 nucleotides match TRBD1. This CDR3 has 14 residues. The junction had 1 base not matched to a gene; V was cut back by 3 bases and J by 0 bases. Germline V gene data show CDR1 as SGHVS and CDR2 as FNYEAQ. CDR3 sequence (DNA): TGTGCCAGCAGCTTGGGGACAGTGAACACTGAAGCTTTCTTT. Protein: CASSLGTVNTEAFF.

V gene TRBV2 combines with J gene TRBJ2-3; tentatively, D is TRBD1 (6 bases). The germline gives CDR1 SNHLY, CDR2 FYNNEI. V was shortened by 11 bases and J by 6 bases, with 18 bases between the two germline ends. This CDR3 is built from 13 residues. The DNA of the CDR3 is TGTGCCGGCGACAGGACCGAGGCGGATACGCAGTATTTT. Protein: CAGDRTEADTQYF.

V and J are TRBV5-4 and TRBJ1-4; 7 nucleotides match TRBD1. The V gene end was trimmed by 4 bases and the J gene end by 0 bases; junction bases not matched to a gene: 3. The germline gives CDR1 SGHNT, CDR2 YYREEE (reference sequence). This CDR3 region has 15 residues. In DNA, the CDR3 is TGTGCCAGCAGCCCACAGGGGACAACTAATGAAAAACTGTTTTTT. Encoded protein: CASSPQGTTNEKLFF.

The chain's CDR3 is CASKRTGQNTGELFF. The CDR3 DNA follows: TGTGCCAGCAAACGGACAGGACAAAACACCGGGGAGCTGTTTTTT. The chain has TRBV7-6 and TRBJ2-2; 7 nucleotides align to TRBD1. Trimming removed 7 bases from V and 2 bases from J; junction bases left unmatched: 7. The CDR3 is made up of 15 amino acids. CDR1 SGHVS and CDR2 FNYEAQ come from the germline V gene.

As DNA, the CDR3 is TGTGCCACCAGCAGAGGACAGGGGGCGGACGAGCAGTACTTC. Translation gives CATSRGQGADEQYF. V gene TRBV15 combines with J gene TRBJ2-7, with 10 bases identical to TRBD1. This CDR3 region has 14 residues. The V gene's germline CDR1 is LNHNV and CDR2 YYDKDF (reference sequence). Trimming cost V 1 base and J 5 bases; bases outside gene matches: 2. The full variable domain, its missing parts supplied by reference TRBV15 and TRBJ2-7, is DAMVIQNPRYQVTQFGKPVTLSCSQTLNHNVMYWYQQKSSQAPKLLFHYYDKDFNNEADTPDNFQSRRPNTSFCFLDIRSPGLGDTAMYLCATSRGQGADEQYFGPGTRLTVT.

The V and J genes are TRBV21-1 and TRBJ1-2. TRBV21-1 is flagged as a pseudogene. This CDR3 is 15 amino acids long. CDR3 in DNA: TGTGCCAGCATCCCATCTGACGGGGAAGACTATGGCTACACCTTC. Its protein product is CASIPSDGEDYGYTF.

The chain carries TRBV2 and TRBJ2-1; perhaps TRBD2 as D (6 bases). Germline CDR1 and CDR2: SNHLY and FYNNEI. Trimming took off 5 bases at V and 7 bases at J, with 9 bases between the two ends. This CDR3 is 12 amino acids long. CDR3 coding DNA: TGTGCCAGCAGTTTCCGGGGGAATGAGCAGTTCTTC. Translation gives CASSFRGNEQFF.

This sequence joins TRBV7-8 and TRBJ2-3; 9 bases are shared with TRBD2. Germline-derived CDR1 and CDR2 are SGHVS and FQNEAQ. The CDR3 covers 20 residues. Trimming at V came to 7 bases and at J to 5 bases, leaving 25 bases not matched to a gene. The CDR3 loop is CASTYTRGVMRGGHGDTQYF. In DNA, the CDR3 is TGTGCCAGCACCTACACAAGAGGGGTCATGCGGGGGGGCCATGGAGATACGCAGTATTTT.